This TCR beta chain was found in a study of blood T cell repertoires in COVID-19. Study-wide context: Acute-phase and convalescent COVID-19 samples originated in the United States, Italy and Spain. PBMCs, B-cell-depleted T cells, or T cells were the source of the cDNA or gDNA that made up the material.

With V trimmed by 3 bases and J by 5 bases, 11 bases remained unmatched. The CDR3 runs to 17 residues. Germline CDR1 reads SEHNR; CDR2 reads FQNEAQ (reference sequence). While infection was still active, Seattle patients were enrolled and then followed longitudinally. Per the original methods: Amplification of reference gene primers provided the estimated nucleated cell counts. Assay used: immunoSEQ multiplex PCR; TCRdb lists only in-frame clones, some missing. That table is the source of V, J and clone size, and D and trimming were worked out from the DNA. The sample has roughly 250,000 clones; under 85% are singletons.

The sequence derives from a human donor with COVID-19, enrolled during active disease. The donor label of this sample is uncertain. The rearrangement links TRBV7-9 to TRBJ1-5; 9 bases agree with TRBD1. Sequencing was done on a sample of peripheral blood. This CDR3 is CASSLEGPTGGDQPQHF. In DNA form, the CDR3 reads TGTGCCAGCAGCTTGGAGGGCCCCACAGGGGGCGATCAGCCCCAGCATTTT.